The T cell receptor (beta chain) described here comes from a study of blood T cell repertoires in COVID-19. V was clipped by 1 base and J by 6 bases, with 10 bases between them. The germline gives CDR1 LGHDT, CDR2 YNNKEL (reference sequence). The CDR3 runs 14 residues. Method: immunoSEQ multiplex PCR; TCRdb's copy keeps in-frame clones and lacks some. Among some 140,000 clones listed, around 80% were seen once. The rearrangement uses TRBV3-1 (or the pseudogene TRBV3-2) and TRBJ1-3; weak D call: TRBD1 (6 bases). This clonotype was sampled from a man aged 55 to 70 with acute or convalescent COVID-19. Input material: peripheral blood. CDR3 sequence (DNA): TGTGCCAGCAGCCAAGGGACAGTGGCAAACACCATATATTTT. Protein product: CASSQGTVANTIYF.